This is a list of T cell receptor beta chains from one sample in a study of blood T cell repertoires in COVID-19. The assay was immunoSEQ multiplex PCR, and TCRdb's table has in-frame clones only and misses some. The data contain some 60,000 clones, roughly 88% of them seen just once; the ten biggest clones take up less than 2%. Sequenced material: peripheral blood. The source is a human donor in a cohort sampled during active COVID-19. The CDR3 runs from the conserved cysteine through the conserved F or W. The D gene is left open where the match is weak. Clone sizes are given selectively: once, few, many, or a class where the clone is expanded.

d_gene | abundance | j_gene | v_gene | CDR3nt | CDR3aa
TRBD2 | . | TRBJ2-3 | TRBV4-1 | TGCGCCAGCAGCCAAGATCTGGGGACTAGCGGAGGTGTGGGAGATACGCAGTATTTT | CASSQDLGTSGGVGDTQYF
. | . | TRBJ1-2 | TRBV28 | TGTGCCAGCAGTTTACTTCCGGGATTTAGCTATGGCTACACCTTC | CASSLLPGFSYGYTF
TRBD2 | . | TRBJ2-7 | TRBV14 | TGTGCCAGCAGCGGTCAGGGGCTAGCGGGAGCCTACGAGCAGTACTTC | CASSGQGLAGAYEQYF
TRBD1 | . | TRBJ2-5 | TRBV28 | TGTGCCAGCAGTTCCCAGGGGGCAATGTATGAGACCCAGTACTTC | CASSSQGAMYETQYF
TRBD2 | once | TRBJ2-7 | TRBV3-1/TRBV3-2 | TGTGCCAGCAGCCAAGGACTAGCGGGAGGGCCCGACTACGAGCAGTACTTC | CASSQGLAGGPDYEQYF
. | . | TRBJ1-4 | TRBV18 | TGTGCCAGCTCACCACAGAACCAGAATGAAAAACTGTTTTTT | CASSPQNQNEKLFF
. | . | TRBJ2-1 | TRBV3-1/TRBV3-2 | TGTGCCAGCACCCCGTCTGGTAGCTCCTACAATGAGCAGTTCTTC | CASTPSGSSYNEQFF
. | . | TRBJ2-3 | TRBV28 | TGTGCCAGCAGTTTGGAGGTCGGTTGGGGTTCGCAGTATTTT | CASSLEVGWGSQYF
. | . | TRBJ2-3 | TRBV6-5 | TGTGCCAGCACCAGACTAGTTGGTGATACGCAGTATTTT | CASTRLVGDTQYF
. | . | TRBJ1-2 | TRBV20-1 | TGCAGTGCTACCCAGGGCTATGGCTACACCTTC | CSATQGYGYTF